This T cell receptor beta chain was recorded in a study of blood T cell repertoires in COVID-19. Study in general: From the United States, Italy and Spain came samples of acute and convalescent COVID-19. T cells, B-cell-depleted T cells, or PBMCs provided the cDNA or gDNA that served as material.

The germline V and J ends were trimmed by 0 bases and 0 bases, with 10 bases remaining between them. This CDR3 is 16 amino acids long. CDR1 is MNHEY, CDR2 SMNVEV, per germline (reference sequence). In the original workflow: By means of reference gene primer amplification, nucleated cell counts were estimated. The repertoire was sequenced with immunoSEQ multiplex PCR; TCRdb's copy has only in-frame clones and lacks some. That table gives V, J and clone size, and the DNA gave D and trimming. This table has approximately 210,000 clones, approximately 90% appearing once. The clonotype comes from a man aged 25-45 years with acute or convalescent COVID-19. The chain recombines TRBV27 with TRBJ2-3; maybe TRBD2 (5 bases). The sample was peripheral blood. The CDR3 protein is CASSLSGERSTDTQYF. The CDR3 DNA is TGTGCCAGCAGTTTATCCGGGGAAAGGAGCACAGATACGCAGTATTTT.